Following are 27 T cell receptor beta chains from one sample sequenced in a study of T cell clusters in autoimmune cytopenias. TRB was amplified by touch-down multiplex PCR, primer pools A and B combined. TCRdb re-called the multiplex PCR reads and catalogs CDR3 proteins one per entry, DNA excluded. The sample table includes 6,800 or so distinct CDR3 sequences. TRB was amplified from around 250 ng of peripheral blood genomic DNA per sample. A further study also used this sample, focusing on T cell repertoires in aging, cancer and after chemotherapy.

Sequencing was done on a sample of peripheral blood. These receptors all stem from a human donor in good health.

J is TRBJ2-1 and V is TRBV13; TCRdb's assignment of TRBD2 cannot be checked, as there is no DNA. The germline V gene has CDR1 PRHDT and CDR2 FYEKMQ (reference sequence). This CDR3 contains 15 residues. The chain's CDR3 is CASSEGLWGTNEQFF.

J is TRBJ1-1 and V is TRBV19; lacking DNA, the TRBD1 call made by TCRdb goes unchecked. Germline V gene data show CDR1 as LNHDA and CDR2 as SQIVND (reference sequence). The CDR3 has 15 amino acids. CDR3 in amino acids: CASSIVHRGRVEAFF.

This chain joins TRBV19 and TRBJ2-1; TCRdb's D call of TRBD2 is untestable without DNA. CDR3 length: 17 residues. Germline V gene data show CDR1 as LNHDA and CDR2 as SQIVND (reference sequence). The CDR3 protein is CASTAVRLAGGPYEQFF.

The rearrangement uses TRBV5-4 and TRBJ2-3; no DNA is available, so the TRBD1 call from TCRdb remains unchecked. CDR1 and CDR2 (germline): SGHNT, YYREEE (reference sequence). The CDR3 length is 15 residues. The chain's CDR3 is CASLRDRQPTDTQYF.

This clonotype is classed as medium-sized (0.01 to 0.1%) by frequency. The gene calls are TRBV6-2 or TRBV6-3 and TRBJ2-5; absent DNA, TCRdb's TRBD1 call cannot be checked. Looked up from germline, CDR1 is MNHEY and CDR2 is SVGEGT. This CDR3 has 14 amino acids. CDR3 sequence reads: CASSFSGRRETQYF.

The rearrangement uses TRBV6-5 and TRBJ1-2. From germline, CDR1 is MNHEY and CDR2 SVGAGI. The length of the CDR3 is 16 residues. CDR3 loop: CASSYTSLILSYGYTF.

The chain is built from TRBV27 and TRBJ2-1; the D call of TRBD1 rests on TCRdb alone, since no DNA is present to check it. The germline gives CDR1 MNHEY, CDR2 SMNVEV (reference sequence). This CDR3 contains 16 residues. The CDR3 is CASSLSGGAYYNEQFF.

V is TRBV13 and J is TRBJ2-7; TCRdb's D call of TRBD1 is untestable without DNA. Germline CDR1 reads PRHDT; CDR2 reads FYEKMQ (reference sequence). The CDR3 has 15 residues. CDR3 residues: CASSSRGRQDYEQYF.

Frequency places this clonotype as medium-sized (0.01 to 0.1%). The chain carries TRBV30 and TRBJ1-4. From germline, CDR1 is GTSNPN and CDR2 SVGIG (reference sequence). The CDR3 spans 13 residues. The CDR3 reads CAWSVGTNEKLFF. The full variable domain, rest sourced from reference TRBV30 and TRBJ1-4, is SQTIHQWPATLVQPVGSPLSLECTVEGTSNPNLYWYRQAAGRGLQLLFYSVGIGQISSEVPQNLSASRPQDRQFILSSKKLLLSDSGFYLCAWSVGTNEKLFFGSGTQLSVL.

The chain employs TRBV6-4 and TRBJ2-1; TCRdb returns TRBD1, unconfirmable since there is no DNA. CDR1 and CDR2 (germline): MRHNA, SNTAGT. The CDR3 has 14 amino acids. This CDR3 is CASSPFGGYNEQFF.

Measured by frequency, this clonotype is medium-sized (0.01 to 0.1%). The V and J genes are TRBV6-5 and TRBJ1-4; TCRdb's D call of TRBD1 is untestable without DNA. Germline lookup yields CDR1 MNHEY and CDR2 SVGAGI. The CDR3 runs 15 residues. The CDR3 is CASSPGQVANEKLFF.

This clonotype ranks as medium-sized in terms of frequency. CDR3 sequence reads: CAIAGLAGDGELFF. This sequence joins TRBV10-3 and TRBJ2-2; TCRdb outputs TRBD2, but without DNA this stays unchecked. CDR3 length equals 14 residues. Germline loops: CDR1 ENHRY, CDR2 SYGVKD.

The CDR3 sequence: CASSTSLGVYNEKLFF. V usage is TRBV11-1 and J usage is TRBJ1-4. Germline-derived CDR1 and CDR2 are SGHAT and FQDESV (reference sequence). This CDR3 contains 16 residues.

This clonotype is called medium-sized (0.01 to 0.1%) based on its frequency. The CDR3: CASNGVRGATNEKLFF. The genes are TRBV19 and TRBJ1-4; the TCRdb D gene call, TRBD1, has no DNA to confirm it. The CDR3 is 16 residues long. Germline CDR1 LNHDA, CDR2 SQIVND (reference sequence).

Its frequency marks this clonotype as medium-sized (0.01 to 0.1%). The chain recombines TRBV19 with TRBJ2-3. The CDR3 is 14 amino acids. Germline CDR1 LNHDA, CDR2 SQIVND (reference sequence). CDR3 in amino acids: CASSIKGNTDTQYF.

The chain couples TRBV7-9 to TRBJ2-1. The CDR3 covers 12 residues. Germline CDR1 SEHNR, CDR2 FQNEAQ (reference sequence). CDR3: CASLQSYNEQFF.

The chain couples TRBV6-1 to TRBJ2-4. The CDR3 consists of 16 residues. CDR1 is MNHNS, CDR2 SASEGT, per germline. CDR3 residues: CASSENLLTPKNIQYF.

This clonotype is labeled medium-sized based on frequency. CDR3 sequence: CASSQRLAIGELFF. This sequence joins TRBV27 and TRBJ2-2; TCRdb's D call, TRBD2, is unchecked because there is no DNA. The CDR3 covers 14 residues. Germline V gene data show CDR1 as MNHEY and CDR2 as SMNVEV (reference sequence).

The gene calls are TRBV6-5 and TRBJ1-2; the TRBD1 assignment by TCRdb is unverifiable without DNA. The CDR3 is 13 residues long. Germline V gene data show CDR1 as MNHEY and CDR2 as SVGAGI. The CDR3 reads CASSLTGTSGYTF.

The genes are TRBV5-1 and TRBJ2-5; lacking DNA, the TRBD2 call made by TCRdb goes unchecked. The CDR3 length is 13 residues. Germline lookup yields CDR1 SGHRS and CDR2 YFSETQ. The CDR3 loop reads CASSLGTSGTQYF.

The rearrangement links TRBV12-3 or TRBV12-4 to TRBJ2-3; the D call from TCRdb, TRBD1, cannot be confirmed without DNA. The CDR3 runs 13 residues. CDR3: CASSLLRADTQYF.

The CDR3 spells CASSQPNQGGNYGYTF. The rearrangement joins TRBV27 to TRBJ1-2. Germline V gene data show CDR1 as MNHEY and CDR2 as SMNVEV (reference sequence). The CDR3 is 16 residues long.

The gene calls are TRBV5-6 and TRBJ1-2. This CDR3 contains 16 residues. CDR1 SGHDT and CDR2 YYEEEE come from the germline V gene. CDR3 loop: CASRIGPRGREDGYTF.

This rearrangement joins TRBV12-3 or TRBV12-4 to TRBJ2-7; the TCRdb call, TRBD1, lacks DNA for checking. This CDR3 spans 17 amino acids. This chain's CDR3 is CASSPGGVGGHPYEQYF.

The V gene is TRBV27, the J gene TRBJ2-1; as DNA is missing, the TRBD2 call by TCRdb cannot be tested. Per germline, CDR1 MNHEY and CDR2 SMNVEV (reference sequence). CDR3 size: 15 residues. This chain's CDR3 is CASSRAGALYNEQFF.

CDR3 region: CASSSIMYNEQFF. The chain links TRBV5-6 to TRBJ2-1. Germline values: CDR1 SGHDT, CDR2 YYEEEE. The length of the CDR3 is 13 residues. The whole variable domain, remainder taken from reference TRBV5-6 and TRBJ2-1, is DAGVTQSPTHLIKTRGQQVTLRCSPKSGHDTVSWYQQALGQGPQFIFQYYEEEERQRGNFPDRFSGHQFPNYSSELNVNALLLGDSALYLCASSSIMYNEQFFGPGTRLTVL.

The CDR3 here is CASSPLRTGKHFNTEAFF. The chain carries TRBV18 and TRBJ1-1; TCRdb picks TRBD1, but there is no DNA to check that call. Germline V lookup: CDR1 KGHSH, CDR2 LQKENI. The CDR3 has 18 residues.